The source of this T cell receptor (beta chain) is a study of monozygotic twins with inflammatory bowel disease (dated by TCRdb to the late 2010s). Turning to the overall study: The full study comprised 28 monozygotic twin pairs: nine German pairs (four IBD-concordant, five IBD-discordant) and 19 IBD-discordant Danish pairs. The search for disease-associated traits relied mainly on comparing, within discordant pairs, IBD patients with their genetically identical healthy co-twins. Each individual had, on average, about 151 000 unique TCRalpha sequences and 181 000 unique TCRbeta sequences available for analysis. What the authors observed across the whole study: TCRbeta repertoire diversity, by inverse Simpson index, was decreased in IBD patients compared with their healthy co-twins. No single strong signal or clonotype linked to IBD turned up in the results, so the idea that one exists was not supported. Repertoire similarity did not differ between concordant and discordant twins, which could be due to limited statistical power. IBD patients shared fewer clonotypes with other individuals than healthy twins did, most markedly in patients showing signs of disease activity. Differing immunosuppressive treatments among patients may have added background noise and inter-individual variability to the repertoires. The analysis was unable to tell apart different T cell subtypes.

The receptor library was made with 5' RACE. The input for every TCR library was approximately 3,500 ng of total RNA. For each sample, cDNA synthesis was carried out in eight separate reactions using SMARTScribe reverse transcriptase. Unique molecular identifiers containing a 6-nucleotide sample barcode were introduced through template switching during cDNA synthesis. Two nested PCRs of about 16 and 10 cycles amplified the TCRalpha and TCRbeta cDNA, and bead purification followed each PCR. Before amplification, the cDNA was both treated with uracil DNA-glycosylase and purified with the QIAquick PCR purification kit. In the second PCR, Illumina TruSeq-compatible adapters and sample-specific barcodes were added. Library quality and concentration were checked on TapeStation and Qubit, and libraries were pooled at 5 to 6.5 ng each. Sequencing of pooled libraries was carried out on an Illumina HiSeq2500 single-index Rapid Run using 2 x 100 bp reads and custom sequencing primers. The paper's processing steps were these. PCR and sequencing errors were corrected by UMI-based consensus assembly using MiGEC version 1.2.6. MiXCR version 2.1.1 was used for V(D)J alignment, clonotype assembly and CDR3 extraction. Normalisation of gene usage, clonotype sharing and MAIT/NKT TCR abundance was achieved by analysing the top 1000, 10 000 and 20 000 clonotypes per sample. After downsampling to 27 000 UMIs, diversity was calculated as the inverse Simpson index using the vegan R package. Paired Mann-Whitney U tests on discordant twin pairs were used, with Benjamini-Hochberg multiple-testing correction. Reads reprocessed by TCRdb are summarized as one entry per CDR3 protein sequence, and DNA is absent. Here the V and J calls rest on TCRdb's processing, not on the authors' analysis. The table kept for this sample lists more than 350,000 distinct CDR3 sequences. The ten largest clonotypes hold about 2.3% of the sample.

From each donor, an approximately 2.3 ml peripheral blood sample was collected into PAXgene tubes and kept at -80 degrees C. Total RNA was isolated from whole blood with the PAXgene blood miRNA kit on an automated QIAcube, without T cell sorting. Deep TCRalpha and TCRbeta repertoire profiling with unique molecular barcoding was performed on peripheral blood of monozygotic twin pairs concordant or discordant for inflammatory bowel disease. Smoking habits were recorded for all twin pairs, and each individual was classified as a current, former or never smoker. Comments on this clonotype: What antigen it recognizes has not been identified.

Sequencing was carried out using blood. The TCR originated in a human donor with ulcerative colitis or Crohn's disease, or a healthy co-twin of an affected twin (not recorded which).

CDR3 reads: CSVTARHEQYF. The rearranged segments are TRBV29-1 and TRBJ2-7; the TRBD2 assignment by TCRdb is unverifiable without DNA. The CDR3 goes from the cysteine to the phenylalanine over 11 residues. No DNA is recorded. CDR1 and CDR2, looked up from the germline V gene, are SQVTM and ANQGSEA.